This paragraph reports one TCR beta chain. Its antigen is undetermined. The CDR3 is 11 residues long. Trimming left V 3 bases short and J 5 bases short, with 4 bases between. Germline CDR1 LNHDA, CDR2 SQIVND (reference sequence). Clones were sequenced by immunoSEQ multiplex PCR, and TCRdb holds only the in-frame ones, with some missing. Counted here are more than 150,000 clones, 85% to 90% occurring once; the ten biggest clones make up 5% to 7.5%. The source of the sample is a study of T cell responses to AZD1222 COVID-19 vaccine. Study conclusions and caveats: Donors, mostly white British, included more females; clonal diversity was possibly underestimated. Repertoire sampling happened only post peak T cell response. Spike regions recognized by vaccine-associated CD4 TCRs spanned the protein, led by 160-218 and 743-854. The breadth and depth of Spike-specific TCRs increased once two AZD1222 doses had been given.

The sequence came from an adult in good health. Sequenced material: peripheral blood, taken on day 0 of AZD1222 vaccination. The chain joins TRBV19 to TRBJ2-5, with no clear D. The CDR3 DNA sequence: TGTGCCAGTAGTATTCGGGAGACCCAGTACTTC. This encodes CASSIRETQYF.